This passage covers 3 T cell receptor beta chains from one sample sequenced in a study of OX40 agonist ivuxolimab in advanced cancers. This table comes from immunoSEQ multiplex PCR, and its TCRdb copy is limited to in-frame clones, with some not included. This table holds about 77,000 clones, around 83% found once. The sequences come from CD4+ or CD8+ T cells sorted from blood, collected in a trial of the OX40 agonist ivuxolimab. The receptors shown here come from an adult with an advanced solid tumor such as melanoma, head and neck, liver or kidney cancer.

This chain joins TRBV6-1 and TRBJ2-3; D not certain. Germline assignment: CDR1 MNHNS and CDR2 SASEGT. Trimming removed 1 base from V and 7 bases from J, with 9 bases in between. This CDR3 contains 13 residues. The CDR3 DNA is TGTGCCAGCAGTGAAGGCGCGGTTTATACGCAGTATTTT. Translated, it gives CASSEGAVYTQYF.

The genes are TRBV5-4 and TRBJ2-7; 8 bases align to TRBD2. Trimming cost V 2 bases and J 1 base; bases outside gene matches: 8. The CDR3 length is 16 residues. CDR1 is SGHNT, CDR2 YYREEE, per germline (reference sequence). CDR3 DNA: TGTGCCAGCAGCTTAAATCGGGGGGGAGTTTCCTACGAGCAGTACTTC. Amino acid sequence: CASSLNRGGVSYEQYF.

This rearrangement joins TRBV11-3 to TRBJ2-3; D is perhaps TRBD1 (7 bases). This CDR3 region has 16 residues. V lost 5 bases to trimming and J lost 4 bases, with 19 bases between them. Per germline, CDR1 SGHNT and CDR2 YENEEA. CDR3 region: CASSLRSGGGADTQYF. The CDR3 nucleotides read TGTGCCAGCAGCCTACGTAGCGGAGGGGGCGCAGATACGCAGTATTTT. Based on the CDR3 plus reference TRBV11-3 and TRBJ2-3, the full variable domain is EAGVVQSPRYKIIEKKQPVAFWCNPISGHNTLYWYLQNLGQGPELLIRYENEEAVDDSQLPKDRFSAERLKGVDSTLKIQPAELGDSAVYLCASSLRSGGGADTQYFGPGTRLTVL.